This T cell receptor beta chain stems from a study of shared clonotypes between healthy human individuals. Looking at the study overall: CD4 naive cells filled three plates per donor, CD4 memory three, CD8 naive two and CD8 memory one. Regarding the study as a whole: Among non-shared clonotypes, generation probabilities were lower than among those shared by all four donors. The sharing of approximately 5.1% of naive CD4 clonotypes was seen across several donors.

This clone was detected once. Its antigen is not known. The CDR3 is made up of 14 amino acids. The germline CDR1 and CDR2 sequences are SNHLY and FYNNEI. Trimming took off 4 bases at V and 3 bases at J, with 12 bases between the two ends. In the authors' workflow: Filtering of immunoSEQ junctional sequences could not match full-length read filtering. Data came from immunoSEQ multiplex PCR; TCRdb stores just in-frame clones and leaves some out. That table gives V, J and clone size, and the DNA gave D and trimming. The sample lists about 2.3 million clones; about 92% were seen once. This chain connects TRBV2 to TRBJ2-5, with D tentatively TRBD1 (6 bases). Sequencing was performed on naive CD4+ T cells from PBMCs. The sample's subset: CD45RA+ positively selected. The TCR sequence derives from a man aged 18-30 years in good health. Some clones in this sample may be carry-over from other donors' samples. CDR3 sequence reads: CASSVTRGEETQYF. The CDR3 DNA reads TGTGCCAGCAGTGTTACCAGGGGCGAAGAGACCCAGTACTTC.